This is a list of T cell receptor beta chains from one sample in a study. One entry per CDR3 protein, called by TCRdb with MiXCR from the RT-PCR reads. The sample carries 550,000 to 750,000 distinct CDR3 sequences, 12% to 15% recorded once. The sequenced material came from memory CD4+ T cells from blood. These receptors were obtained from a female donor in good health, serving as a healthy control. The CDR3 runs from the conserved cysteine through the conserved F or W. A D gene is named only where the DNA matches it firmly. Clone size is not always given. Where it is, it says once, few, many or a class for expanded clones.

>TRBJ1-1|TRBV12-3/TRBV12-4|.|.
TGTGCCAGCAGTCTACGGACACGCCCCCCATTGGGGACTGAAGCTTTCTTT
CASSLRTRPPLGTEAFF
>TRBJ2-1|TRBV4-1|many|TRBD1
TGCGCCAGCAGCCTCGTCGCATCAGGGGGCGTCAAAGGGAATGAGCAGTTCTTC
CASSLVASGGVKGNEQFF
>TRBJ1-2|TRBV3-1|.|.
TGTGCCAGCAGCCAAGACAGGAAGGCCCTCGTGGGCTACACCTTC
CASSQDRKALVGYTF
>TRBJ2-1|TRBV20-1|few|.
TGCAGTGCTAGGGACTACTCGAGCTCCTACAATGAGCAGTTCTTC
CSARDYSSSYNEQFF
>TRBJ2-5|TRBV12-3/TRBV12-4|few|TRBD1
TGTGCCAGCAGTACTCAACAGGGGGCAGGCGAGACCCAGTACTTC
CASSTQQGAGETQYF
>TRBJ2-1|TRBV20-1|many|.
TGCAGTGCTAGGCGAAGTAAGCAGTTCTTC
CSARRSKQFF
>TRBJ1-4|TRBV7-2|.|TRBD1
TGTGCCAGCAGTTTCCACCCTCAGGGGGCCCATGAAAAACTGTTTTTT
CASSFHPQGAHEKLFF
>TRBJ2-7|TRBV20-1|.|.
TGCAGTGCTTGGAACCCCATCTCCTACGAGCAGTACTTC
CSAWNPISYEQYF
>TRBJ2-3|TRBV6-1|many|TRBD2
TGTGCCACCACGAGCGGGGGAGCAGGCGATACGCAGTATTTT
CATTSGGAGDTQYF
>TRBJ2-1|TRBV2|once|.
TGTGCCAGCAGTGACGACTACTCCTACAATGAGCAGTTCTTC
CASSDDYSYNEQFF
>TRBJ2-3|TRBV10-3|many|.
TGTGCCACAGGAGCGAGTACTAGCACAGATACGCAGTATTTT
CATGASTSTDTQYF
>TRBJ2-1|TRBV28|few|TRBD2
TGTGCCAGCGCCGGACTAGCGGGAAAGGAAAATGAGCAGTTCTTC
CASAGLAGKENEQFF
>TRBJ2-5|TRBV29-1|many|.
TGCAGCGCCAGGCCTGGGGGAGAGACCCAGTACTTC
CSARPGGETQYF
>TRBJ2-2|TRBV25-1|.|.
TGTGCCAGCAGTGAACAGAACACCGGGGAGCTGTTTTTT
CASSEQNTGELFF
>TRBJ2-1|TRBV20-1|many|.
TGCAGTGCCAGGGCCCTGACGGGGTACAATGAGCAGTTCTTC
CSARALTGYNEQFF
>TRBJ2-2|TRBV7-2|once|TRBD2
TGTGCCAGCAGCCCGGGGGGGTCCGGACTAGCGGGAGGGGCCGGGGAGCTGTTTTTT
CASSPGGSGLAGGAGELFF
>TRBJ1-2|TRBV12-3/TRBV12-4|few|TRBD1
TGTGCCAGCAGGGGGACAGGGGGGTATGGCTACACCTTC
CASRGTGGYGYTF
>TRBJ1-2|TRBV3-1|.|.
TGTGCCAGCAGCCAAGCGGCTGGCCAGGTTGTCTTC
CASSQAAGQVVF
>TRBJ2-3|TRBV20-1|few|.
TGCAGTGCTAGCTCTTTGAAAACCACCGGGACTTTTACAGATACGCAGTATTTT
CSASSLKTTGTFTDTQYF
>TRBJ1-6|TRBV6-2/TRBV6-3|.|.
TGTGCCAGCACGTACAGGCCGCCCGGCGATAATTCACCCCTCCACTTT
CASTYRPPGDNSPLHF
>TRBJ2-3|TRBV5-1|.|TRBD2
TGCGACAGCAGCAGTAGCGGGAGCCCCCGAGATACGCAGTATTTT
CDSSSSGSPRDTQYF
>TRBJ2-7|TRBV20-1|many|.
TGCAGTGCTAGAGATGAGGCCAGATCAACTTACGAGCAGTACTTC
CSARDEARSTYEQYF
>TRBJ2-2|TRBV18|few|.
TGTGCCAGCTCACCGTCCAAGGGGACGAACACCGGGGAGCTGTTTTTT
CASSPSKGTNTGELFF
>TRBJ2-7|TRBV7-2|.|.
TGTGCCAGCAGCTTCAATGCGGGCTCCTACGAGCAGTACTTC
CASSFNAGSYEQYF
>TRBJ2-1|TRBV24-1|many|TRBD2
TGTGCCACCCAGGCGGCGGGGGGTACCTACAATGAGCAGTTCTTC
CATQAAGGTYNEQFF
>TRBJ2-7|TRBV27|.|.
TGTGCCAGCAGTCGAGGGGGGGGGACGATGGCCTACGAGCAGTACTTC
CASSRGGGTMAYEQYF
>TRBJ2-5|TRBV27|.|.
TGTGCCAGCAGTTTATATGGGGCGGAGACCCAGTACTTC
CASSLYGAETQYF
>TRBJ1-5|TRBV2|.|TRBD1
TGTGCCAGCAGTGTCCGACAGGGTAATCAGCCCCAGCATTTT
CASSVRQGNQPQHF
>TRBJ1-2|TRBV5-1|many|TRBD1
TGCGCCAGCAGCGCAGGGGGCCTAGACTATGGCTACACCTTC
CASSAGGLDYGYTF
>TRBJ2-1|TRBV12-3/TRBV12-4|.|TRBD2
TGTGCCAGCAGTTTTATCGCGGGAGCGATCAATGAGCAGTTCTTC
CASSFIAGAINEQFF
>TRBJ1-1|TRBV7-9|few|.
TGTGCCAGCAGCTTAATCTCGAACACTGAAGCTTTCTTT
CASSLISNTEAFF
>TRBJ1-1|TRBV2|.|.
TGTGCCAGCAGTGACGGCTTTGAAGCTTTCTTT
CASSDGFEAFF
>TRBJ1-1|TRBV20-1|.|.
TGCAGTGCTAGAAAGGAGGCTGAAGCTTTCTTT
CSARKEAEAFF
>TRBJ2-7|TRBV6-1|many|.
TGTGCCAGCAGTGAACGCTACGGGGGCTACGAGCAGTACTTC
CASSERYGGYEQYF
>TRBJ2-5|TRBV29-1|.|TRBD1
TGCAGCGCGGTGGGACAGGGAAAGACCCAGTACTTC
CSAVGQGKTQYF
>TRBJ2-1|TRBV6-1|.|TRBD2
TGTGCCAGCAGTGAAGCTGGCGTTGCGGGAGGAGGACTCTACAATGAGCAGTTCTTC
CASSEAGVAGGGLYNEQFF
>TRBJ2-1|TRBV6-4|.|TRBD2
TGTGCCAGCAGTGACTGTAAACTAGCGGATAAGCAGTTCTTC
CASSDCKLADKQFF
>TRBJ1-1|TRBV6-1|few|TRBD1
TGTGCCAGCAGTGAAGGACAGGGAAACACTGAAGCTTTCTTT
CASSEGQGNTEAFF
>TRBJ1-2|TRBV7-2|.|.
TGTGCCAGCAGCCCCGGGAGGGGACTATCCTATGGCTACACCTTC
CASSPGRGLSYGYTF
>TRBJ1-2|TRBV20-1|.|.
TGCAGTGCTAGAGATAGCAGAGTCTATGGCTACACCTTC
CSARDSRVYGYTF
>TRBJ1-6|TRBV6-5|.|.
TGTGCCAGCAGTTACTCGAATTGGCAGGGTTCTATTTCACCCCTCCACTTT
CASSYSNWQGSISPLHF
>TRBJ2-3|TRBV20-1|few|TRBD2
TGCAGTGCTAGGAGCGGGGGCGCGCCCACAGATACGCAGTATTTT
CSARSGGAPTDTQYF
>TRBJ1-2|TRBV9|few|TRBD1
TGTGCCAGCAGCGTAACGGGACAGCTCGGTGGCTACACCTTC
CASSVTGQLGGYTF
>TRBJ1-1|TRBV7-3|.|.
TGTGCCAGCAGCTTAATGCCGAACACTGAAGCTTTCTTT
CASSLMPNTEAFF
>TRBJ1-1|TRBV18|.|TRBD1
TGTGCCAGCTCACCTTGGCGGGACAGGGCTTACACTGAAGCTTTCTTT
CASSPWRDRAYTEAFF
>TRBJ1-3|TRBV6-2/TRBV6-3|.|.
TGTGCCAGCAGTTACACCGGGACAACTCCTGGAAACACCATATATTTT
CASSYTGTTPGNTIYF